This TCR beta chain was recovered during a study of CD8 T cells in ankylosing spondylitis. The CDR3 length is 13 residues. Trimming stripped 6 bases from V and 4 bases from J, with 13 bases between. Germline V gives CDR1 SGHRS, CDR2 YFSETQ. This clonotype came up many times. TCRdb re-derived calls from the 5' RACE reads in MiXCR, one entry per CDR3 protein. Among about 230,000 distinct CDR3 sequences listed, roughly 8% were seen once. This TCR was sampled from a female donor with ankylosing spondylitis or in good health (not recorded which). Material for sequencing was blood, either unsorted or a sorted T cell fraction (not recorded which). J is TRBJ1-1 and V is TRBV5-1, with a possible D match to TRBD1 (6 bases). The CDR3 nucleotides read TGCGCCAGCACCATGGTAGGGGGCACTGAAGCTTTCTTT. This encodes CASTMVGGTEAFF. The full variable domain, its missing parts supplied by reference TRBV5-1 and TRBJ1-1, is KAGVTQTPRYLIKTRGQQVTLSCSPISGHRSVSWYQQTPGQGLQFLFEYFSETQRNKGNFPGRFSGRQFSNSRSEMNVSTLELGDSALYLCASTMVGGTEAFFGQGTRLTVV.